This T cell receptor (beta chain) was recovered during a study of prognosis after radiotherapy for stage I lung cancer. Overall study results and limits: A fall in unique TCR clone counts followed stereotactic body radiation therapy, with medians of around 10,000 versus 6,900. Tumor-specific reactivity of the expanded TCR clones remained undetermined.

CDR3 length equals 15 residues. In germline, CDR1 is MNHNS, CDR2 SASEGT. Losses at the gene ends were 1 base for V and 0 bases for J; bases not matched to a gene: 3. From genomic DNA, two-round multiplex PCR was used to amplify TCR beta CDR3. The first PCR round targeted every TRBV and TRBJ gene with specific primers. One entry per CDR3 protein results from TCRdb running MiXCR on the multiplex PCR reads. The table records 45,000 to 70,000 distinct CDR3 sequences, around a quarter of them present only once. This clonotype was seen many times. The antigen is unknown. This clonotype originated in a donor of 50 years or more with non-small cell lung cancer. The chain links TRBV6-1 to TRBJ2-7; 7 nucleotides match TRBD1. The sequenced sample was PBMCs, obtained before or after stereotactic body radiation therapy (not recorded which). CDR3 DNA: TGTGCCAGCAGTGAAGAGGCAGGGGGCTCCTACGAGCAGTACTTC. It yields the protein CASSEEAGGSYEQYF.